These 20 T cell receptor beta chains were sequenced from one sample in a study of cytomegalovirus exposure and HLA in healthy donors. PCR used 60 Vbeta primers and 13 Jbeta primers. The method was immunoSEQ multiplex PCR; TCRdb's version includes in-frame clones alone and lacks a portion of them. The table records approximately 190,000 clones, approximately 80% of them present only once. The sequencing sample was made of PBMCs. These TCRs come from a woman in her twenties or thirties in good health and CMV-seronegative.

The rearrangement uses TRBV4-1 and TRBJ2-3, with 10 nucleotides matching TRBD2. The trim removed 1 base at V and 2 bases at J, leaving 6 bases unmatched. There are 17 residues in the CDR3. Per the germline V gene, CDR1 is MGHRA and CDR2 is YSYEKL. The CDR3 DNA is TGCGCCAGCAGCCAAGCAGCTCTAGCGGGGGCCACAGATACGCAGTATTTT. This encodes CASSQAALAGATDTQYF.

The CDR3 sequence is CASRDRGRETQYF. In DNA, the CDR3 is TGTGCCAGCAGGGACAGGGGGCGGGAGACCCAGTACTTC. The chain combines TRBV2 with TRBJ2-5; 11 bases fit TRBD1. Per germline, CDR1 SNHLY and CDR2 FYNNEI. The CDR3 runs 13 residues. V lost 6 bases and J lost 5; bases outside the gene matches: 2.

The rearrangement joins TRBV9 to TRBJ2-3, with D possibly TRBD1 on 6 matching bases. The CDR3 is 15 amino acids. Germline values: CDR1 SGDLS, CDR2 YYNGEE. The V end lost 6 bases, the J end lost 6 bases, and 20 bases lay between the germline ends. The CDR3 coding sequence is TGTGCCAGCAACGTTATGGGGACAAAAGGGGATACGCAGTATTTT. This encodes CASNVMGTKGDTQYF.

The CDR3 loop reads CASSSDRLGTEAFF. The CDR3, as DNA: TGTGCCAGCAGCTCCGACAGGCTTGGGACTGAAGCTTTCTTT. The rearrangement uses TRBV7-2 and TRBJ1-1; D perhaps matches TRBD1 (6 bases). The V end was cut by 4 bases, the J end by 5 bases, with 14 bases between. CDR3 length equals 14 residues. Looked up from germline, CDR1 is SGHTA and CDR2 is FQGNSA.

This chain connects TRBV5-4 to TRBJ1-2, with a weak D call TRBD1 (5 bases). Trimming shortened V by 4 bases and J by 5 bases, and 15 bases separated the two germline ends. This CDR3 contains 14 residues. Germline assignment: CDR1 SGHNT and CDR2 YYREEE (reference sequence). CDR3 residues: CASSPDTLVYGYTF. The DNA for the CDR3 is TGTGCCAGCAGCCCGGACACGCTGGTGTATGGCTACACCTTC. Based on the CDR3 plus reference TRBV5-4 and TRBJ1-2, the full variable domain is ETGVTQSPTHLIKTRGQQVTLRCSSQSGHNTVSWYQQALGQGPQFIFQYYREEENGRGNFPPRFSGLQFPNYSSELNVNALELDDSALYLCASSPDTLVYGYTFGSGTRLTVV.

This clone has only a few counts. This sequence joins TRBV2 and TRBJ2-2; 14 bases are shared with TRBD2. V dropped 9 bases and J dropped 0; count of bases not matched to a gene: 6. The V gene's germline CDR1 is SNHLY and CDR2 FYNNEI. The CDR3 length is 17 residues. The CDR3 DNA is TGTGCCAGAGACGGGACTAGCGGGGGAACGAACACCGGGGAGCTGTTTTTT. Encoded protein: CARDGTSGGTNTGELFF.

This sequence joins TRBV6-6 and TRBJ2-1; TRBD1 matches at 9 bases. Germline CDR1 is MNHNY and CDR2 is SVGAGI (reference sequence). J lost 5 bases, V lost 4 bases, and 9 bases had no gene match. The CDR3 runs to 16 residues. CDR3 in amino acids: CASSSASRTGDNEQFF. The CDR3 DNA reads TGTGCCAGCAGTTCTGCCTCGCGGACAGGGGACAATGAGCAGTTCTTC.

The genes are TRBV6-1 and TRBJ1-5; the D gene is possibly TRBD1 (5 bases). Germline CDR1 MNHNS, CDR2 SASEGT. Trimming stripped 1 base from V and 1 base from J, with 5 bases between. The CDR3 is made up of 14 amino acids. CDR3 DNA sequence: TGTGCCAGCAGTGAAGAGGGGAGCAATCAGCCCCAGCATTTT. Translating it yields CASSEEGSNQPQHF.

The chain is built from TRBV5-1 and TRBJ1-2, with 9 bases fitting TRBD1. This CDR3 is built from 14 residues. The trim removed 4 bases at V and 3 bases at J, leaving 4 bases unmatched. Germline CDR1 SGHRS, CDR2 YFSETQ. The CDR3 reads CASSPRTGDYGYTF. DNA of the CDR3: TGCGCCAGCAGCCCGCGGACAGGGGACTATGGCTACACCTTC.

This clone was observed a few times. The J gene is TRBJ2-1, the V gene TRBV7-6; TRBD1 is a possible D gene (6 bases). Trimming shortened V by 5 bases and J by 5 bases, and 13 bases separated the two germline ends. Germline CDR1 and CDR2: SGHVS and FNYEAQ. The CDR3 contains 14 residues. The CDR3 coding sequence is TGTGCCAGCAGCAAAGGGGGTCGGAACAATGAGCAGTTCTTC. It encodes CASSKGGRNNEQFF.

This clone occurred once. The rearrangement uses TRBV5-1 and TRBJ2-1; D is possibly TRBD1 (6 bases). In germline, CDR1 is SGHRS, CDR2 YFSETQ. The CDR3 sequence is 15 residues long. V lost 0 bases and J 0 bases, leaving 7 bases between the germline ends. The chain's CDR3 is CASSLGGLSYNEQFF. CDR3 in DNA: TGCGCCAGCAGCTTGGGGGGGCTCTCCTACAATGAGCAGTTCTTC. The full variable domain, rest sourced from reference TRBV5-1 and TRBJ2-1, is KAGVTQTPRYLIKTRGQQVTLSCSPISGHRSVSWYQQTPGQGLQFLFEYFSETQRNKGNFPGRFSGRQFSNSRSEMNVSTLELGDSALYLCASSLGGLSYNEQFFGPGTRLTVL.

As regards this clone: The sample holds other DNA sequences that translate to the same CDR3. V usage is TRBV7-9 and J usage is TRBJ2-1; D is undetermined. Germline loops: CDR1 SEHNR, CDR2 FQNEAQ (reference sequence). Trimming took off 1 base at V and 4 bases at J, with 8 bases between the two ends. The CDR3 consists of 14 residues. Here the CDR3 reads CASSLGGGYNEQFF. CDR3 in DNA: TGTGCCAGCAGCTTAGGAGGCGGATACAATGAGCAGTTCTTC.

V and J are TRBV11-2 and TRBJ2-1; 11 bases match TRBD2. The V gene end was trimmed by 5 bases and the J gene end by 0 bases; junction bases not matched to a gene: 3. The germline V gene encodes CDR1 SGHAT and CDR2 FQNNGV. This CDR3 has 16 residues. CDR3 DNA sequence: TGTGCCAGCAGCCGCACTAGCGGGAGCTCCTACAATGAGCAGTTCTTC. Encoded protein: CASSRTSGSSYNEQFF. Looking up the rest from reference TRBV11-2 and TRBJ2-1 gives the full variable domain: EAGVAQSPRYKIIEKRQSVAFWCNPISGHATLYWYQQILGQGPKLLIQFQNNGVVDDSQLPKDRFSAERLKGVDSTLKIQPAKLEDSAVYLCASSRTSGSSYNEQFFGPGTRLTVL.

This clone was seen only once. The chain couples TRBV15 to TRBJ1-5; no clear D. The CDR3 has 13 amino acids. CDR1 is LNHNV and CDR2 is YYDKDF in the germline V gene (reference sequence). Between the trimmed V and J ends, which lost 0 bases and 7 bases, there was a span of 7 bases. CDR3 DNA sequence: TGTGCCACCAGCAGAGACACTATCCAGCCCCAGCATTTT. Translation gives CATSRDTIQPQHF. The full variable domain, its missing parts supplied by reference TRBV15 and TRBJ1-5, is DAMVIQNPRYQVTQFGKPVTLSCSQTLNHNVMYWYQQKSSQAPKLLFHYYDKDFNNEADTPDNFQSRRPNTSFCFLDIRSPGLGDTAMYLCATSRDTIQPQHFGDGTRLSIL.

This clone was seen a few times. The V call is TRBV19, the J call TRBJ2-1, with 7 bases that match TRBD2. After removal of 8 bases from V and 5 bases from J, the junction contained 9 bases not matched to a gene. This CDR3 has 14 amino acids. From germline, CDR1 is LNHDA and CDR2 SQIVND (reference sequence). The DNA for the CDR3 is TGTGCCAGTTTGAAGGGGAGGGTGGACAATGAGCAGTTCTTC. Protein sequence: CASLKGRVDNEQFF.

V gene TRBV28 combines with J gene TRBJ1-1; D is unclear. Trimming took off 5 bases at V and 6 bases at J, with 10 bases between the two ends. Germline CDR1 reads MDHEN; CDR2 reads SYDVKM. The length of the CDR3 is 12 residues. The CDR3 nucleotides are TGTGCCAGCAGTGACACCGGGGCTGAAGCTTTCTTT. Protein sequence: CASSDTGAEAFF.

The V call is TRBV9, the J call TRBJ2-5; TRBD2 matches 11 bases. Germline V gene lookup returns CDR1 SGDLS and CDR2 YYNGEE. CDR3 size: 16 residues. V lost 5 bases, J lost 5 bases, and 11 bases stayed unmatched. CDR3 nucleotide sequence: TGTGCCAGCAGTTTCGGGGTAGCGGGAGGGAGGGAGACCCAGTACTTC. Amino acid sequence: CASSFGVAGGRETQYF.

V gene TRBV7-3 combines with J gene TRBJ2-6, with D perhaps matching TRBD1 (5 bases). Germline CDR1 SGHTA, CDR2 FQGTGA. Trimming pared 5 bases from V and 3 bases from J, leaving 11 bases between. CDR3 length: 15 amino acids. This CDR3 is CASSDWGGGANVLTF. The DNA of the CDR3 is TGTGCCAGCAGCGACTGGGGCGGTGGGGCCAACGTCCTGACTTTC.

The gene calls are TRBV5-8 and TRBJ2-1; 11 bases agree with TRBD2. With V trimmed by 5 bases and J by 4 bases, 2 bases remained unmatched. CDR3 length: 14 amino acids. The germline gives CDR1 SGHTS, CDR2 YDEGEE. CDR3 bases: TGTGCCAGCAGGGCTAGCGGGAGGTACAATGAGCAGTTCTTC. Protein sequence: CASRASGRYNEQFF.

The chain's CDR3 is CASSTGLGVQGEQYF. CDR3 sequence (DNA): TGTGCCAGCAGTACAGGGCTGGGGGTTCAGGGGGAGCAGTACTTC. The chain combines TRBV27 with TRBJ2-7, with D tentatively TRBD1 (6 bases). V was cut by 5 bases and J by 7 bases, with 21 bases left in between. This CDR3 contains 15 residues. Germline CDR1 is MNHEY and CDR2 is SMNVEV (reference sequence).